A selection of T cell receptor beta chains follows, all from one sample in a study of shared clonotypes between healthy human individuals. Clones were read by immunoSEQ multiplex PCR, and TCRdb kept only the in-frame ones, dropping some. The sample carries some 1 million clones, under 80% recorded once. The sample comprised memory CD4+ T cells sorted from blood. The source of these receptors is a man younger than 30 in good health. Both conserved end residues are part of each CDR3. The D gene is left open where the match is weak. Some rows have no size entry. The others give once, few or many, or a class for an expanded clone.

D gene,V gene,J gene,clone size,CDR3 protein,CDR3 DNA
TRBD1,TRBV6-5,TRBJ1-2,NA,CASSYSGTGFHYGYTF,TGTGCCAGCAGTTACTCCGGGACAGGGTTTCACTATGGCTACACCTTC
TRBD1,TRBV5-1,TRBJ2-3,NA,CASGRRTGGTDTQYF,TGCGCCAGCGGCCGCAGGACAGGGGGCACAGATACGCAGTATTTT
TRBD1,TRBV11-2,TRBJ2-2,NA,CASSHWDRGIGTGELFF,TGTGCCAGCAGCCACTGGGACAGGGGAATTGGGACCGGGGAGCTGTTTTTT
TRBD1,TRBV29-1,TRBJ1-2,NA,CSGGQGEGYTF,TGCAGCGGAGGACAGGGAGAAGGCTACACCTTC
NA,TRBV5-1,TRBJ1-2,few,CASSPGKDYGYTF,TGCGCCAGCAGCCCGGGGAAAGACTATGGCTACACCTTC
NA,TRBV6-5,TRBJ2-7,NA,CASSRAAGAYEQYF,TGTGCCAGCAGTCGGGCCGCCGGCGCCTACGAGCAGTACTTC
TRBD1,TRBV6-5,TRBJ1-6,NA,CASSFRDSNSPLHF,TGTGCCAGCAGTTTCCGGGACAGTAATTCACCCCTCCACTTT
NA,TRBV10-3,TRBJ1-6,NA,CAISESLGGYNSPLHF,TGTGCCATCAGTGAGTCGTTGGGAGGGTATAATTCACCCCTCCACTTT
NA,TRBV10-3,TRBJ2-3,NA,CAISESQVEADTQYF,TGTGCCATCAGTGAGTCGCAGGTAGAAGCAGATACGCAGTATTTT
NA,TRBV5-1,TRBJ1-6,NA,CASRAFTGNSPLHF,TGCGCCAGCAGGGCCTTTACGGGGAATTCACCCCTCCACTTT
NA,TRBV2,TRBJ1-6,NA,CASSEWPIPRGFYNSPLHF,TGTGCCAGCAGTGAATGGCCGATTCCTCGGGGATTCTATAATTCACCCCTCCACTTT
NA,TRBV25-1,TRBJ2-4,NA,CASSGGLDRDIQYF,TGTGCCAGCAGTGGGGGACTCGACAGGGACATTCAGTACTTC
NA,TRBV7-2,TRBJ1-2,once,CASSLNRNPNYGYTF,TGTGCCAGCAGCTTAAACAGGAATCCTAACTATGGCTACACCTTC
NA,TRBV25-1,TRBJ2-7,NA,CASSAEPGVWGEQYF,TGTGCCAGCAGCGCAGAACCGGGGGTGTGGGGCGAGCAGTACTTC
NA,TRBV5-1,TRBJ2-7,NA,CASSQDMREQYF,TGCGCCAGCAGCCAGGATATGAGGGAGCAGTACTTC
NA,TRBV7-2,TRBJ2-1,NA,CASSSPSWGRGNEQFF,TGTGCCAGCAGCTCCCCTTCGTGGGGCCGGGGGAATGAGCAGTTCTTC
NA,TRBV5-1,TRBJ1-1,few,CASRGPSSNTEAFF,TGCGCCAGCAGAGGGCCGAGCTCGAACACTGAAGCTTTCTTT
NA,TRBV5-4,TRBJ2-1,few,CASTIKGGALSYNEQFF,TGTGCCAGCACCATCAAGGGGGGGGCCCTCTCCTACAATGAGCAGTTCTTC
TRBD1,TRBV10-3,TRBJ1-1,few,CAIRGDRNTEAFF,TGTGCCATCAGGGGGGACAGGAACACTGAAGCTTTCTTT
TRBD1,TRBV11-3,TRBJ2-5,NA,CASSSRTGGGETQYF,TGTGCCAGCAGCTCGCGGACAGGGGGCGGAGAGACCCAGTACTTC
TRBD2,TRBV5-1,TRBJ2-1,NA,CASSLLAGGYNEQFF,TGCGCCAGCAGCTTGCTAGCGGGGGGATACAATGAGCAGTTCTTC
TRBD1,TRBV6-5,TRBJ2-2,NA,CASSRTGTNTGELFF,TGTGCCAGCAGTCGGACAGGGACGAACACCGGGGAGCTGTTTTTT
NA,TRBV6-5,TRBJ1-2,NA,CASSYRESYGYTF,TGTGCCAGCAGTTATCGGGAGTCCTATGGCTACACCTTC
NA,TRBV5-1,TRBJ1-2,NA,CASSPGGNYGYTF,TGCGCCAGCAGTCCTGGGGGGAACTATGGCTACACCTTC
TRBD1,TRBV30,TRBJ2-7,NA,CAWSGDRGVYEQYF,TGTGCCTGGAGTGGGGACAGGGGGGTCTACGAGCAGTACTTC
NA,TRBV25-1,TRBJ1-1,NA,CASSAGGLNTEAFF,TGTGCCAGCAGCGCGGGCGGATTGAACACTGAAGCTTTCTTT
NA,TRBV10-2,TRBJ2-7,NA,CASSWVEDEQYF,TGCGCCAGCAGCTGGGTGGAGGACGAGCAGTACTTC
NA,TRBV15,TRBJ2-5,once,CATSRGQRQETQYF,TGTGCCACCAGCAGAGGACAGCGGCAAGAGACCCAGTACTTC
NA,TRBV28,TRBJ1-4,NA,CASSLNSGKLLF,TGTGCCAGCAGTCTTAACTCGGGAAAGCTTCTTTTT
NA,TRBV28,TRBJ1-2,NA,CASSFPGAGRGYTF,TGTGCCAGCAGTTTTCCGGGGGCAGGAAGAGGCTACACCTTC
TRBD2,TRBV5-5,TRBJ2-7,NA,CASSVLAGDSYEQYF,TGTGCCAGCAGCGTCCTAGCGGGAGACTCCTACGAGCAGTACTTC
NA,TRBV15,TRBJ2-2,NA,CATSVGLEGGELFF,TGTGCCACCAGCGTCGGACTGGAGGGCGGGGAGCTGTTTTTT
NA,TRBV10-1,TRBJ2-7,NA,CASSDWAGSYCEQYF,TGCGCCAGCAGTGATTGGGCCGGGAGCTACTGCGAGCAGTACTTC
NA,TRBV25-1,TRBJ2-1,NA,CASSERGWGGEQFF,TGTGCCAGCAGTGAACGGGGTTGGGGAGGTGAGCAGTTCTTC
TRBD1,TRBV5-5,TRBJ1-2,NA,CASSWDRGSYGYTF,TGTGCCAGCAGCTGGGACAGGGGGAGCTATGGCTACACCTTC
NA,TRBV5-4,TRBJ2-3,NA,CASSLETSTDTQYF,TGTGCCAGCAGCTTGGAGACCAGTACAGATACGCAGTATTTT
TRBD1,TRBV7-2,TRBJ2-7,few,CASSQTGPPYEQYF,TGTGCCAGCAGCCAGACAGGGCCCCCCTACGAGCAGTACTTC
TRBD2,TRBV7-2,TRBJ2-1,NA,CASSLVGLAGENEQFF,TGTGCCAGCAGCTTAGTAGGACTAGCGGGTGAAAATGAGCAGTTCTTC
TRBD2,TRBV4-2,TRBJ2-5,NA,CASSRSGEETQYF,TGTGCCAGCAGCCGCAGCGGGGAAGAGACCCAGTACTTC
TRBD1,TRBV6-5,TRBJ2-3,NA,CASRGPAYTDTQYF,TGTGCCAGTAGGGGGCCAGCGTACACAGATACGCAGTATTTT
NA,TRBV19,TRBJ2-2,NA,CASSIQAGMFGGELFF,TGTGCCAGTAGTATTCAGGCGGGAATGTTTGGCGGGGAGCTGTTTTTT
NA,TRBV6-4,TRBJ1-5,NA,CASSEVPGTNQPQHF,TGTGCCAGCAGTGAAGTTCCCGGCACCAATCAGCCCCAGCATTTT